The source of this T cell receptor (beta chain) is a study of breast tumors, draining lymph nodes, adjacent tissues. The lymph nodes were axillary draining lymph nodes from breast cancer patients. Each CDR3 protein gets one entry after TCRdb re-called the multiplex PCR reads with MiXCR. The sample lists about 230,000 distinct CDR3 sequences, about 34% seen once, with more than 1.3% in the top ten. This clonotype was seen ten or more times. Its antigen is currently unknown. The CDR3 runs to 13 residues. CDR1 is LNHDA, CDR2 SQIVND, per germline (reference sequence). Trimming shortened V by 2 bases and J by 4 bases, and 6 bases separated the two germline ends. Study outcomes and limitations: Tumor and nontumor repertoires were significantly more similar in luminal-like than in basal-like breast cancer. Tumor T cell lymph node origin was a supported hypothesis, not proven.

This chain connects TRBV19 to TRBJ1-3; D gene ambiguous. The sequencing input was axillary lymph node tissue. The sequence was collected from a female donor with breast cancer. Some clones in this sample may be carry-over from other donors' samples. DNA for the CDR3: TGTGCCAGTAGTATAAGGCGGGGAAACACCATATATTTT. Protein product: CASSIRRGNTIYF.